These 28 T cell receptor beta chains originate from one sample sequenced in a study of blood T cells in healthy people across ages. For the second PCR, which ran for about 7 to 11 cycles, a sample-barcoded 5' primer and a J-beta primer mix were used. TCRdb independently ran MiXCR on the 5' RACE reads; one entry per CDR3 protein. The sample comprises about 970,000 distinct CDR3 sequences, roughly 50% of which are singletons, and about a fifth rests with the top ten. Sequencing was done on a sample of blood. The receptors originated from a woman in her sixties or seventies in good health.

The CDR3 sequence: CASSQEGELRSTDTQYF. The CDR3 DNA reads as TGCGCCAGCAGCCAAGAAGGGGAACTCCGTAGCACAGATACGCAGTATTTT. The chain combines TRBV4-1 with TRBJ2-3; possible D gene TRBD1, 5 bases. V was shortened by 0 bases and J by 0 bases, with 13 bases between the two germline ends. CDR3 length equals 17 residues. The germline CDR1 and CDR2 sequences are MGHRA and YSYEKL.

This clonotype was recorded once. V and J are TRBV20-1 and TRBJ2-1; 10 positions match TRBD2. V was clipped by 6 bases and J by 4 bases; unmatched bases: 9. This CDR3 has 15 residues. The germline V gene has CDR1 DFQATT and CDR2 SNEGSKA (reference sequence). The CDR3 nucleotides read TGCAGTGCCAAACATACTAGCGGGAATTACAATGAGCAGTTCTTC. Residues: CSAKHTSGNYNEQFF.

This clonotype was counted only a few times. The V call is TRBV7-3, the J call TRBJ2-3, with 8 bases matching TRBD2. The CDR3 is 15 amino acids. J was trimmed by 6 bases and V by 8 bases; bases with no gene match: 13. Germline CDR1 SGHTA, CDR2 FQGTGA. The CDR3 DNA follows: TGTGCCAGCTGCCTTAGCGGGAACCGCTTGGATACGCAGTATTTT. Its protein product is CASCLSGNRLDTQYF.

The rearrangement joins TRBV20-1 to TRBJ2-7; 13 positions agree with TRBD2. The CDR3 is 16 amino acids. Germline V gives CDR1 DFQATT, CDR2 SNEGSKA (reference sequence). V lost 5 bases and J lost 7; bases outside the gene matches: 14. In DNA, the CDR3 is TGCAGTGCTCGTGGACTAGCGGGAGTGTCCTACAATGAGCAGTACTTC. It yields the protein CSARGLAGVSYNEQYF.

This clonotype was picked up a small number of times. The rearrangement links TRBV12-3 or TRBV12-4 to TRBJ2-4; TRBD2 agrees at 8 bases. The tail of the sequence fits TRBJ2-7 better, so the J call may be wrong. The length of the CDR3 is 14 residues. CDR3 sequence reads: CASRTGTRAYEQYF. Here the CDR3 DNA reads TGTGCCAGCAGAACCGGGACTAGGGCCTACGAGCAGTACTTC.

The rearrangement links TRBV7-6 to TRBJ2-3; D not resolved. The length of the CDR3 is 15 residues. V lost 5 bases to trimming and J lost 2 bases, with 14 bases between them. From germline, CDR1 is SGHVS and CDR2 FNYEAQ. This chain's CDR3 is CASSLTGRITDTQYF. CDR3 coding DNA: TGTGCCAGCAGCCTAACCGGGCGTATCACAGATACGCAGTATTTT.

The chain joins TRBV4-3 to TRBJ1-6; D unclear. Germline-derived CDR1 and CDR2 are LGHNA and YSLEER. V was clipped by 4 bases and J by 4 bases, with 8 bases between them. This CDR3 comprises 14 residues. The chain's CDR3 is CASSRAAYNSPLHF. The CDR3 bases are TGCGCCAGCAGCCGCGCAGCATATAATTCACCCCTCCACTTT.

CDR3 sequence: CASSFSTGVSYEQYF. The CDR3 DNA is TGTGCCAGCAGTTTTTCGACAGGGGTTTCCTACGAGCAGTACTTC. The genes are TRBV28 and TRBJ2-7; 8 positions agree with TRBD1. CDR1 is MDHEN, CDR2 SYDVKM, per germline. CDR3 length equals 15 residues. J was trimmed by 1 base and V by 3 bases; bases with no gene match: 5.

The genes are TRBV7-7 and TRBJ2-5; D may be TRBD2 (5 bases). CDR1 and CDR2 from the germline V gene are SSHAT and FNYEAQ (reference sequence). The CDR3 is 14 residues long. Between the trimmed V and J ends, which lost 5 bases and 4 bases, there was a span of 14 bases. CDR3 residues: CASSRTGTTETQYF. The CDR3 region has the DNA TGTGCCAGCAGCAGGACGGGAACCACAGAGACCCAGTACTTC.

The V and J genes are TRBV14 and TRBJ2-7, with D uncertain. Trimming removed 1 base from V and 3 bases from J, with 22 bases in between. Per the germline V gene, CDR1 is SGHDN and CDR2 is FVKESK. The CDR3 loop spans 18 amino acids. CDR3 in DNA: TGTGCCAGCAGCCAAGGCCAGCCCTGGTGGCAGTCCGTCTACGAGCAGTACTTC. Translation gives CASSQGQPWWQSVYEQYF.

V usage is TRBV12-3 or TRBV12-4 and J usage is TRBJ2-5; 8 bases agree with TRBD1. The CDR3 is made up of 15 amino acids. J gave up 11 bases and V 6 bases, and 17 bases lay outside the gene matches. The CDR3 is CASRISGTGAGEQYF. DNA for the CDR3: TGTGCCAGCAGGATATCCGGGACAGGTGCTGGTGAGCAGTACTTC.

To note about this clonotype: Compared with germline, one end of the junction differs, possibly owing to a read error. The J gene is TRBJ2-3, the V gene TRBV29-1, with TRBD1 matching 7 bases. This CDR3 has 12 amino acids. Germline-derived CDR1 and CDR2 are SQVTM and ANQGSEA. CDR3 loop: CSVGDSRDTQYF. Here the CDR3 DNA reads TGCAGCGTTGGGGACAGCAGAGATACGCAGTATTTT.

This chain uses TRBV7-6 with TRBJ2-5; 13 bases map to TRBD2. The end of the DNA is better explained by TRBJ2-7, so the J call may be wrong. This CDR3 has 16 amino acids. The germline V gene encodes CDR1 SGHVS and CDR2 FNYEAQ. The CDR3 DNA is TGTGCCAGCAGTCTAGACCCAACTAGCGGGAGGGACGAGCAGTACTTC. It is translated as CASSLDPTSGRDEQYF.

This clonotype has just a few counts. This chain connects TRBV20-1 to TRBJ1-4; D is unresolved. The CDR3 spans 14 residues. The germline V gene encodes CDR1 DFQATT and CDR2 SNEGSKA (reference sequence). V was trimmed by 4 bases and J by 4 bases, leaving 13 bases between them. The DNA of the CDR3 is TGCAGTGCTATGCTGGACCGATATAATGAAAAACTGTTTTTT. This codes for CSAMLDRYNEKLFF.

V usage is TRBV6-6 and J usage is TRBJ2-5; 7 nucleotides line up with TRBD2. The CDR3 loop spans 17 amino acids. Unmatched junction bases numbered 10, after V lost 1 base and J lost 2 bases. Germline CDR1 MNHNY, CDR2 SVGAGI (reference sequence). The CDR3 DNA follows: TGTGCCAGCAGTTACTTTAAATCGACGGGAGGACAAGAGACCCAGTACTTC. Translating it yields CASSYFKSTGGQETQYF.

This rearrangement joins TRBV5-1 to TRBJ2-1; possibly TRBD2 for D (6 bases). Trimming removed 7 bases at V and 2 bases at J, with 16 bases between. The CDR3 spans 15 residues. CDR1 is SGHRS and CDR2 is YFSETQ in the germline V gene. CDR3 sequence (DNA): TGCGCCAGCTCGAATGAAGCGGGCGCCTACAATGAGCAGTTCTTC. Amino acid sequence: CASSNEAGAYNEQFF.

This clonotype showed up just a few times. This chain joins TRBV11-1 and TRBJ1-1, with D perhaps matching TRBD1 (6 bases). The CDR3 has 12 residues. CDR1 and CDR2 from the germline V gene are SGHAT and FQDESV (reference sequence). V lost 5 bases, J lost 4 bases, and 8 bases lay in between. The CDR3 sequence: CASSVQGTEAFF. CDR3 DNA: TGTGCCAGCAGCGTACAGGGCACTGAAGCTTTCTTT.

This rearrangement joins TRBV12-3 or TRBV12-4 to TRBJ1-2; D might be TRBD1 (5 bases). The V end was cut by 3 bases, the J end by 6 bases, with 11 bases between. There are 13 residues in the CDR3. As DNA, the CDR3 is TGTGCCAGCAGTTTGGGGGGAGTTGATGGCTACACCTTC. This sequence encodes CASSLGGVDGYTF.

This clonotype was observed a handful of times. This chain joins TRBV4-1 and TRBJ2-5; D might be TRBD1 (5 bases). The tail of the sequence fits TRBJ2-7 better, so the J call may be wrong. Germline values: CDR1 MGHRA, CDR2 YSYEKL. CDR3 length: 14 amino acids. Here the CDR3 DNA reads TGCGCCAGCAGCCAAGAGAGACAGTCCCACGAGCAGTACTTC. Translated: CASSQERQSHEQYF.

This clonotype turned up a few times. The chain couples TRBV7-9 to TRBJ1-2; D remains unclear. Trimming pared 5 bases from V and 8 bases from J, leaving 12 bases between. In germline, CDR1 is SEHNR, CDR2 FQNEAQ (reference sequence). There are 12 residues in the CDR3. The CDR3 reads CASSPSDRGYTF. In DNA form, the CDR3 reads TGTGCCAGCAGCCCAAGTGACCGCGGCTACACCTTC. The whole variable domain, filled in from reference TRBV7-9 and TRBJ1-2, reads DTGVSQNPRHKITKRGQNVTFRCDPISEHNRLYWYRQTLGQGPEFLTYFQNEAQLEKSRLLSDRFSAERPKGSFSTLEIQRTEQGDSAMYLCASSPSDRGYTFGSGTRLTVV.

This chain uses TRBV6-2 or TRBV6-3 with TRBJ2-7; 10 positions agree with TRBD2. CDR1 is MNHEY, CDR2 SVGEGT, per germline. V gave up 9 bases and J gave up 2 bases; unmatched junction bases: 10. The CDR3 sequence is 15 residues long. The CDR3 sequence is CASTNSGGPPYEQYF. CDR3 DNA: TGTGCCAGTACCAATAGCGGGGGGCCCCCCTACGAGCAGTACTTC.

This clonotype was counted between two and nine times. This chain connects TRBV20-1 to TRBJ2-7; unclear D gene. Germline V gene data show CDR1 as DFQATT and CDR2 as SNEGSKA (reference sequence). The CDR3 spans 14 residues. The V end was cut by 5 bases, the J end by 6 bases, with 20 bases between. In DNA, the CDR3 is TGCAGTGCTCCCAAGGACGCCCCAGGCTTCGAGCAGTACTTC. Its protein product is CSAPKDAPGFEQYF.

This chain links TRBV12-3 or TRBV12-4 with TRBJ2-7, with 16 positions matching TRBD2. This CDR3 spans 15 amino acids. With V trimmed by 2 bases and J by 10 bases, 5 bases remained unmatched. CDR3 nucleotides: TGTGCCAGCAGTTTAATGGGACTAGCGGGAGGGGCCCAGTACTTC. The encoded protein is CASSLMGLAGGAQYF.

This clonotype occurred a few times. The J gene is TRBJ2-3, the V gene TRBV20-1; TRBD1 matches at 10 bases. J was trimmed by 8 bases and V by 6 bases; bases with no gene match: 14. The CDR3 is 15 residues long. The germline V gene encodes CDR1 DFQATT and CDR2 SNEGSKA (reference sequence). DNA of the CDR3: TGCAGTGCCGGGGGGACAGGGGACGGGAAGGGTACGCAGTATTTT. It specifies CSAGGTGDGKGTQYF.

This rearrangement joins TRBV24-1 to TRBJ1-5; TRBD1 matches 8 bases. CDR3 length: 18 residues. V shed 6 bases, J shed 4 bases, and the junction held 16 bases outside the gene matches. Looked up from germline, CDR1 is KGHDR and CDR2 is SFDVKD. Here the CDR3 reads CATSSGPGDRGDNQPQHF. CDR3 nucleotides: TGTGCCACCAGTTCCGGCCCCGGAGACAGGGGCGATAATCAGCCCCAGCATTTT.

V is TRBV30 and J is TRBJ1-1; 10 nucleotides agree with TRBD1. Germline V gives CDR1 GTSNPN, CDR2 SVGIG (reference sequence). V was pared by 7 bases and J by 7 bases, with 9 bases of the junction left unmatched. The CDR3 is 13 amino acids. The CDR3 loop reads CASPGTGAFEAFF. The DNA of the CDR3 is TGTGCCTCGCCGGGGACAGGGGCATTTGAAGCTTTCTTT.

This clonotype was detected a few times. This chain joins TRBV29-1 and TRBJ2-7; 12 bases align to TRBD2. Germline CDR1 is SQVTM and CDR2 is ANQGSEA. J lost 5 bases, V lost 7 bases, and 9 bases had no gene match. The CDR3 sequence is 14 residues long. The CDR3 is CSAETSGSNHEQYF. For the CDR3, the DNA is TGCAGCGCCGAGACTAGCGGGAGTAACCACGAGCAGTACTTC.

The chain couples TRBV9 to TRBJ2-1; D gene uncertain. The J call is uncertain, as TRBJ2-7 better fits the DNA end. CDR3 length: 15 residues. Looked up from germline, CDR1 is SGDLS and CDR2 is YYNGEE. As DNA, the CDR3 is TGTGCCAGCAGCGTAGGACCCCCAACCCACAATGAGCAGTACTTC. This gives the protein CASSVGPPTHNEQYF.